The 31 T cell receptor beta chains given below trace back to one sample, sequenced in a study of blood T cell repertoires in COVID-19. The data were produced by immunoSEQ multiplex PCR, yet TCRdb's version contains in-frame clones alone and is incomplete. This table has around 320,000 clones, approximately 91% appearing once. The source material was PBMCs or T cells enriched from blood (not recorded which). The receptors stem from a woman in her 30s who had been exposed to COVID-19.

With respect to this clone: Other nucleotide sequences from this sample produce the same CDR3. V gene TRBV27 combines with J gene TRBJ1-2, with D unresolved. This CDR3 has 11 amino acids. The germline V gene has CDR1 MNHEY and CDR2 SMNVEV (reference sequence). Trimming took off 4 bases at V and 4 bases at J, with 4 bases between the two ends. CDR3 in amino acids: CASSSGYGYTF. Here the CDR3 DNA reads TGTGCCAGCAGTTCCGGCTATGGCTACACCTTC.

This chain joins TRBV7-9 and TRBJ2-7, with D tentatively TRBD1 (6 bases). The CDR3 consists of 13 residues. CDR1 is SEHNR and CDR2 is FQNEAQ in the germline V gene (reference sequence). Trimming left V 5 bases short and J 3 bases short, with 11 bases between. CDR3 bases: TGTGCCAGCAGCGCGGACAGTAGCTACGAGCAGTACTTC. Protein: CASSADSSYEQYF. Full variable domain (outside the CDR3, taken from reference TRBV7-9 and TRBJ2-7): DTGVSQNPRHKITKRGQNVTFRCDPISEHNRLYWYRQTLGQGPEFLTYFQNEAQLEKSRLLSDRFSAERPKGSFSTLEIQRTEQGDSAMYLCASSADSSYEQYFGPGTRLTVT.

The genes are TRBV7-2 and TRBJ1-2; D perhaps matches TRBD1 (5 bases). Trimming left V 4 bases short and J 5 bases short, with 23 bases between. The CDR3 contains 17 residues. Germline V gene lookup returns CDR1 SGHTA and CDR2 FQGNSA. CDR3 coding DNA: TGTGCCAGCAGCTACCCCCGACAGAGCCCCGGGTTATATGGCTACACCTTC. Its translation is CASSYPRQSPGLYGYTF.

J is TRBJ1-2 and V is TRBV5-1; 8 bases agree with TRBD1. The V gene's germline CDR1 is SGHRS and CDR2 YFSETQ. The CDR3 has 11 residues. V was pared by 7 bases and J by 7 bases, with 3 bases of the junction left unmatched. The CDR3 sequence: CASGQGLGYTF. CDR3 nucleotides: TGCGCCAGCGGACAGGGCCTTGGCTACACCTTC. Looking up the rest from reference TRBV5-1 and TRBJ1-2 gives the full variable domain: KAGVTQTPRYLIKTRGQQVTLSCSPISGHRSVSWYQQTPGQGLQFLFEYFSETQRNKGNFPGRFSGRQFSNSRSEMNVSTLELGDSALYLCASGQGLGYTFGSGTRLTVV.

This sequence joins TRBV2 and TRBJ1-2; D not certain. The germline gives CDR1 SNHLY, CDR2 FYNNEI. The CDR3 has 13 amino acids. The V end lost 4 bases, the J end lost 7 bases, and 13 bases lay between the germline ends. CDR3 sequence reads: CASSVEQRAGYTF. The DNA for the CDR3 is TGTGCCAGCAGTGTCGAGCAGAGGGCTGGCTACACCTTC.

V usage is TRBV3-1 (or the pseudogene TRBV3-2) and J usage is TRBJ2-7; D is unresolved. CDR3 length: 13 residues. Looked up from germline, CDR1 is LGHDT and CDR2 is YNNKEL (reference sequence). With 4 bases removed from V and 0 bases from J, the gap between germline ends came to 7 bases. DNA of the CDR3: TGTGCCAGCAGCCCCAGGAACTCCTACGAGCAGTACTTC. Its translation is CASSPRNSYEQYF.

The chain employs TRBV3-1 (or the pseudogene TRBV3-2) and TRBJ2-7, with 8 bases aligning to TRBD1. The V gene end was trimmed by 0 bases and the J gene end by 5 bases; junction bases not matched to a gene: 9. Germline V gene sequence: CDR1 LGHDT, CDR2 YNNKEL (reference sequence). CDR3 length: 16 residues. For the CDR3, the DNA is TGTGCCAGCAGCCAAGACAATACAGGGGGTGGTGACGAGCAGTACTTC. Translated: CASSQDNTGGGDEQYF.

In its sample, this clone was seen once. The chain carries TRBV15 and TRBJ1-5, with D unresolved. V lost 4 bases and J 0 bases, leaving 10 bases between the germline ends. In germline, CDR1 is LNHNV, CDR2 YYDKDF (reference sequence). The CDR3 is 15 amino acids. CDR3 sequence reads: CATSTRLTSNQPQHF. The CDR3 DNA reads TGTGCCACCAGCACCCGACTCACTAGCAATCAGCCCCAGCATTTT.

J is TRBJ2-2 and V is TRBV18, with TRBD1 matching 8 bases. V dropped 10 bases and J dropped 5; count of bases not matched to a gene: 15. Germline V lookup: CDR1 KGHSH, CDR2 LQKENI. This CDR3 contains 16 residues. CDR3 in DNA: TGTGCCATCCACACAAAAGGACAGGGAATGACCGGGGAGCTGTTTTTT. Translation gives CAIHTKGQGMTGELFF.

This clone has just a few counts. CDR3 in amino acids: CASSREGGGYNEQFF. In DNA, the CDR3 is TGTGCCAGCTCCCGAGAGGGCGGGGGCTACAATGAGCAGTTCTTC. The rearrangement uses TRBV18 and TRBJ2-1; 7 nucleotides line up with TRBD2. The trim removed 6 bases at V and 3 bases at J, leaving 8 bases unmatched. The CDR3 consists of 15 residues. The germline V gene has CDR1 KGHSH and CDR2 LQKENI.

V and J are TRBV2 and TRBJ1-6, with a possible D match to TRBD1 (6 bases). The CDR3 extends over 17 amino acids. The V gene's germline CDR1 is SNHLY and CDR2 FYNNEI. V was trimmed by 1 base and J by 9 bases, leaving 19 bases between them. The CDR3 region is CASSEDGGGEGSSPLHF. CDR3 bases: TGTGCCAGCAGTGAAGATGGGGGCGGTGAAGGTTCTTCACCCCTCCACTTT.

DNA of the CDR3: TGTGCCAGCAGTTTAGCGGGGCGGGAGCAGTTCTTC. Translation: CASSLAGREQFF. The V and J genes are TRBV12-3 or TRBV12-4 and TRBJ2-1, with a tentative D call TRBD1 (5 bases). V was trimmed by 0 bases and J by 10 bases, leaving 7 bases between them. This CDR3 has 12 residues.

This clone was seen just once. The CDR3, as DNA: TGTGCCAGCAATACGATTAGCGGGGGGACCTACGAGCAGTACTTC. It yields the protein CASNTISGGTYEQYF. The chain links TRBV6-5 to TRBJ2-7, with 10 bases lining up with TRBD2. Trimming cost V 7 bases and J 2 bases; bases outside gene matches: 8. Germline V gene sequence: CDR1 MNHEY, CDR2 SVGAGI. This CDR3 comprises 15 residues.

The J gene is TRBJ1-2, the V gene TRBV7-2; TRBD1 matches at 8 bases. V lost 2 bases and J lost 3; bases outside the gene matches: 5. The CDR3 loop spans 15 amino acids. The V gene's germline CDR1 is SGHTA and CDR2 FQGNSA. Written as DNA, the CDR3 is TGTGCCAGCAGCTTACAGACAGGGGTCTACTATGGCTACACCTTC. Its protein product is CASSLQTGVYYGYTF.

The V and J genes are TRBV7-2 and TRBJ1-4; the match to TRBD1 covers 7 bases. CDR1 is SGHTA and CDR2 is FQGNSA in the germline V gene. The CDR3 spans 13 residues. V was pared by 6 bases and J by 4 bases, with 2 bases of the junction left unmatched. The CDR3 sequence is CASRGQNNEKLFF. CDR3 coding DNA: TGTGCCAGCAGGGGACAGAATAATGAAAAACTGTTTTTT.

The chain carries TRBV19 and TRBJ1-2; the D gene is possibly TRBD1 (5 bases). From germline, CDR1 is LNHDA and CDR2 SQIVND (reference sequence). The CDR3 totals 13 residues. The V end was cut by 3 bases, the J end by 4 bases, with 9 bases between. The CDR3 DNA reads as TGTGCCAGTAGTATGTCAGGGTTCTATGGCTACACCTTC. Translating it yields CASSMSGFYGYTF.

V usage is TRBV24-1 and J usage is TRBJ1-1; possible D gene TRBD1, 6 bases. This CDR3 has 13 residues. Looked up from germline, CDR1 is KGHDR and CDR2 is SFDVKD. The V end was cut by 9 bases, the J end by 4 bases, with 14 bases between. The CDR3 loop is CATEQSQGTEAFF. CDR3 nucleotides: TGTGCCACCGAGCAGTCACAGGGCACTGAAGCTTTCTTT.

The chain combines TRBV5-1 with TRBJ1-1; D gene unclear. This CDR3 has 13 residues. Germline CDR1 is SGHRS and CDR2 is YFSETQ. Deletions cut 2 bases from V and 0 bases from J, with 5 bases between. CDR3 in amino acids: CASSFGLNTEAFF. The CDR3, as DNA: TGCGCCAGCAGCTTCGGTTTGAACACTGAAGCTTTCTTT.

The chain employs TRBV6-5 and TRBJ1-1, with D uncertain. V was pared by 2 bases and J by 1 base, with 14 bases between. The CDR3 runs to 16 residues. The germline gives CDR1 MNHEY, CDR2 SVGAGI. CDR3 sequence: CASSYGSGRRNTEAFF. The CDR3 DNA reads TGTGCCAGCAGTTACGGGAGCGGGAGACGGAACACTGAAGCTTTCTTT.

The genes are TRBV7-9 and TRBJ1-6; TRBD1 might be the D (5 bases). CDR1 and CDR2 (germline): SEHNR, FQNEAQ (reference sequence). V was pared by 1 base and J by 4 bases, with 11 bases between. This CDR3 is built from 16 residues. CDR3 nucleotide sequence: TGTGCCAGCAGCTTAGTCGGAGGGGAATATAATTCACCCCTCCACTTT. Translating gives CASSLVGGEYNSPLHF.

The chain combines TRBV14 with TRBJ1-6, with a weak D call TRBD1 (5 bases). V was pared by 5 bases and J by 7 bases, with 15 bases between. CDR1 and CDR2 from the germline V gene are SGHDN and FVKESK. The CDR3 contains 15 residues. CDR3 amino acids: CASSKAYRSNSPLHF. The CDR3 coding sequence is TGTGCCAGCAGCAAGGCTTACAGGTCGAATTCACCCCTCCACTTT.

The CDR3 nucleotides read TGCAGCGTCTTCCAGGGGCGGGAGCAGTACTTC. It translates to CSVFQGREQYF. The chain recombines TRBV29-1 with TRBJ2-7, with D possibly matching TRBD1 (6 bases). CDR3 length: 11 amino acids. Between the trimmed V and J ends, which lost 6 bases and 7 bases, there was a span of 13 bases. CDR1 is SQVTM and CDR2 is ANQGSEA in the germline V gene.

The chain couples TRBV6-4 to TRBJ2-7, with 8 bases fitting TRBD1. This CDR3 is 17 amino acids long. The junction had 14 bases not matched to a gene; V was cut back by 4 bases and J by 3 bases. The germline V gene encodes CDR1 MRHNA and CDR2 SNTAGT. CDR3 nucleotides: TGTGCCAGCAGTGTAGAGGAGGACAGGGAAGTCGACTACGAGCAGTACTTC. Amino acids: CASSVEEDREVDYEQYF.

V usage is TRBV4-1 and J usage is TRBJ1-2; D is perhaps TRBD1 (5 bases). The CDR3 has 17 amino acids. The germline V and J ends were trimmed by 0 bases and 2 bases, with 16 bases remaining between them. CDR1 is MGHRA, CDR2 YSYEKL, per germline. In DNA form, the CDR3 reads TGCGCCAGCAGCCAAGATCTGGACACCGGCAGAAACTATGGCTACACCTTC. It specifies CASSQDLDTGRNYGYTF.

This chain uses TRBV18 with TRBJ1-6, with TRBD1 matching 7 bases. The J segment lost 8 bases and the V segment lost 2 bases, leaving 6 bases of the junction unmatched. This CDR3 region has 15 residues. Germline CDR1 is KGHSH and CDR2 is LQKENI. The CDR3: CASSPRGRGDSPLHF. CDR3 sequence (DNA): TGTGCCAGCTCACCAAGGGGCAGGGGGGATTCACCCCTCCACTTT.

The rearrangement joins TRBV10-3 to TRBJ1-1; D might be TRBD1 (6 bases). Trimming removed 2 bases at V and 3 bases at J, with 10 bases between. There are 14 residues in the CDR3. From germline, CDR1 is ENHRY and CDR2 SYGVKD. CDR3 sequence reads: CAISEGGADTEAFF. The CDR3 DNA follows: TGTGCCATCAGTGAGGGGGGGGCCGACACTGAAGCTTTCTTT.

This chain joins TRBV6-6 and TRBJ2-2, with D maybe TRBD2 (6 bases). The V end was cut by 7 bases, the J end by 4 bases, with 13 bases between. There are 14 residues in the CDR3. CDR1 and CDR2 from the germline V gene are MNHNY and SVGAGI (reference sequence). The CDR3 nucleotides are TGTGCCAGCACCGACATCGGGGGCACCGGGGAGCTGTTTTTT. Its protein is CASTDIGGTGELFF.

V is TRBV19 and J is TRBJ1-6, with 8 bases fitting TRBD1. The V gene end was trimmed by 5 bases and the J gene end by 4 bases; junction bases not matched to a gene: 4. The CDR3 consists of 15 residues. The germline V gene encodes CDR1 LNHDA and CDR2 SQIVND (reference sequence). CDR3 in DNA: TGTGCCAGTAGTTGGACAGGGCCTTATAATTCACCCCTCCACTTT. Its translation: CASSWTGPYNSPLHF.

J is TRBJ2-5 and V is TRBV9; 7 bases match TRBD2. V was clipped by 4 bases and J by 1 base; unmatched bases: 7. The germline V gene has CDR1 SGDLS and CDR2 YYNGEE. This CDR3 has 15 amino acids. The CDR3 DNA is TGTGCCAGCAGCAGGTCTAGCGGACGCCAAGAGACCCAGTACTTC. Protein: CASSRSSGRQETQYF.

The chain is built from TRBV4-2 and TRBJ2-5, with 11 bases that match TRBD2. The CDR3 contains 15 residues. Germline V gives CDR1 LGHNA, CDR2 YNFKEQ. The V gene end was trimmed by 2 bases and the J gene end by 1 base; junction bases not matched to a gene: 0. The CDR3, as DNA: TGTGCCAGCAGCCAAACTAGCGGGGGCCAAGAGACCCAGTACTTC. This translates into CASSQTSGGQETQYF.

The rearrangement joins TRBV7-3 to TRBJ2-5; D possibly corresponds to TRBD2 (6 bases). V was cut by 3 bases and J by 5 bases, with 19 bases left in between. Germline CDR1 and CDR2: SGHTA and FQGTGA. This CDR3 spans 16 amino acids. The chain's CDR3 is CASSLRGLARGETQYF. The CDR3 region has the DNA TGTGCCAGCAGCTTGAGGGGTCTAGCGAGAGGGGAGACCCAGTACTTC. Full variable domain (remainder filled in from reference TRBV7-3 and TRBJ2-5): GAGVSQTPSNKVTEKGKYVELRCDPISGHTALYWYRQSLGQGPEFLIYFQGTGAADDSGLPNDRFFAVRPEGSVSTLKIQRTERGDSAVYLCASSLRGLARGETQYFGPGTRLLVL.